The entry below gives a single T cell receptor (beta chain) sequence along with its context. The sample originates from a study of blood T cell repertoires in COVID-19. Trimming at V came to 2 bases and at J to 5 bases, leaving 7 bases not matched to a gene. Germline CDR1 reads SGHRS; CDR2 reads YFSETQ. The CDR3 runs 15 residues. As processed by the authors: Amplification with reference gene primers provided the estimates of nucleated cell counts. Method: immunoSEQ multiplex PCR; TCRdb's copy keeps in-frame clones and lacks some. That table furnishes V, J and clone size, whereas the DNA furnished D and trimming. The sample lists over 45,000 clones, approximately 88% occurring once. Patients of the Seattle cohort, enrolled during active infection, were followed longitudinally.

This TCR was sampled from a man in his forties with COVID-19, enrolled during active disease. The chain couples TRBV5-1 to TRBJ2-3; 8 positions agree with TRBD2. The sample was peripheral blood. CDR3: CASSLTGGTLDTQYF. The DNA for the CDR3 is TGCGCCAGCAGCTTAACGGGAGGGACATTAGATACGCAGTATTTT. The variable domain in full, completed from reference TRBV5-1 and TRBJ2-3, reads KAGVTQTPRYLIKTRGQQVTLSCSPISGHRSVSWYQQTPGQGLQFLFEYFSETQRNKGNFPGRFSGRQFSNSRSEMNVSTLELGDSALYLCASSLTGGTLDTQYFGPGTRLTVL.